This TCR beta chain originates from a study of T cell repertoires in cytomegalovirus infection. Study context: Public TCR beta signatures marked donors with CMV infection and the matching HLA.

In germline, CDR1 is LNHDA, CDR2 SQIVND (reference sequence). CDR3 size: 19 residues. V shed 4 bases and J shed 7 bases, with 26 bases lying between them. Worth noting for this clonotype: Antigen unknown.

From the reads, TCRdb called clonotypes with MiXCR, one entry per CDR3 protein. Of under 350,000 distinct CDR3 sequences listed, more than 8% are singletons. General study results and limits: Cumulative public TCR beta family frequency identified CMV carriers with the relevant HLA.

This TCR derives from a human donor in good health (CMV status not recorded). Some clones in this sample may be carry-over from other donors' samples. Sequencing was done on a sample of PBMCs. V gene TRBV19 combines with J gene TRBJ1-6; tentatively, D is TRBD1 (6 bases). The CDR3 reads CASSTWTDPWRSGNSPLHF. Here the CDR3 DNA reads TGTGCCAGTAGTACTTGGACAGATCCTTGGAGAAGTGGGAATTCACCCCTCCACTTT.